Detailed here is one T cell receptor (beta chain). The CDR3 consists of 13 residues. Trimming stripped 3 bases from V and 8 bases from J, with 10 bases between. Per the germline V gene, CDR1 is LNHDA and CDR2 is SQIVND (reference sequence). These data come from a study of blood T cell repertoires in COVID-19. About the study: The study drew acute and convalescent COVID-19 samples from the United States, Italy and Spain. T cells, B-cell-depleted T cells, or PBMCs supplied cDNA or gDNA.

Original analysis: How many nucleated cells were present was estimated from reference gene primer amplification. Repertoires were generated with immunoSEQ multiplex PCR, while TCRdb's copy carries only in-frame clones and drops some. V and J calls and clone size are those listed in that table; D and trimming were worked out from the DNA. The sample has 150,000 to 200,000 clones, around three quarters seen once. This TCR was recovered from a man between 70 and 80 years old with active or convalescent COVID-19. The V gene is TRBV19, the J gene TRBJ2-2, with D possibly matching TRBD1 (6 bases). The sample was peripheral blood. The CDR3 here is CASSIQGLGELFF. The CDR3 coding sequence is TGTGCCAGTAGTATTCAGGGGTTGGGGGAGCTGTTTTTT.